The entry below describes one T cell receptor (beta chain). In the authors' methods: Reference gene primer amplification in the assay estimated nucleated cell counts. TCRdb's copy holds only in-frame clones and misses some; the assay was immunoSEQ multiplex PCR. The D gene and trimming were derived from the DNA, and the V and J assignments and clone size from that table. The repertoire has roughly 700,000 clones, more than 80% of them found once; the top ten carry under 0.3%. This CDR3 has 16 amino acids. Germline lookup yields CDR1 MGHDK and CDR2 SYGVNS. Trimming left V 10 bases short and J 0 bases short, with 21 bases between. These data are taken from a study of blood T cell repertoires in COVID-19. Study-level information: COVID-19 samples, acute and convalescent, were from the United States, Italy and Spain. T cells, B-cell-depleted T cells, or PBMCs provided the cDNA or gDNA that served as material.

The rearrangement links TRBV25-1 to TRBJ1-1, with D uncertain. The sequenced sample was peripheral blood. This receptor was taken from a young woman with acute or convalescent COVID-19. The CDR3 here is CANGTGRVDMNTEAFF. The CDR3 DNA is TGTGCCAACGGTACCGGGAGAGTCGATATGAACACTGAAGCTTTCTTT.